The present T cell receptor beta chain was sequenced within a study of cytomegalovirus exposure and HLA in healthy donors. Points from the study as a whole: Accounts indicate the classifier identified cytomegalovirus status with strong specificity and sensitivity. Association of a missense DCLRE1C variant with TCR beta V- and J-gene trimming was reported in a later analysis.

The ends lost 6 bases at V and 6 bases at J; junction bases unmatched: 4. Germline CDR1 and CDR2: SGDLS and YYNGEE. The CDR3 consists of 13 residues. Notes on this clone: The antigen remains undetermined.

The PCR had 60 Vbeta and 13 Jbeta primers. Generated by immunoSEQ multiplex PCR, the TCRdb table keeps only in-frame clones and is missing some. The table lists fewer than 250,000 clones, around 81% of them singletons, with more than 1.5% in the top ten. The clonotype originates from a man aged 18 to 35 in good health and CMV-seronegative. Sequencing used PBMCs. V gene TRBV9 combines with J gene TRBJ1-4, with 8 bases aligning to TRBD1. CDR3: CASTRGPDEKLFF. The CDR3 DNA reads TGTGCCAGCACCAGGGGGCCTGATGAAAAACTGTTTTTT.